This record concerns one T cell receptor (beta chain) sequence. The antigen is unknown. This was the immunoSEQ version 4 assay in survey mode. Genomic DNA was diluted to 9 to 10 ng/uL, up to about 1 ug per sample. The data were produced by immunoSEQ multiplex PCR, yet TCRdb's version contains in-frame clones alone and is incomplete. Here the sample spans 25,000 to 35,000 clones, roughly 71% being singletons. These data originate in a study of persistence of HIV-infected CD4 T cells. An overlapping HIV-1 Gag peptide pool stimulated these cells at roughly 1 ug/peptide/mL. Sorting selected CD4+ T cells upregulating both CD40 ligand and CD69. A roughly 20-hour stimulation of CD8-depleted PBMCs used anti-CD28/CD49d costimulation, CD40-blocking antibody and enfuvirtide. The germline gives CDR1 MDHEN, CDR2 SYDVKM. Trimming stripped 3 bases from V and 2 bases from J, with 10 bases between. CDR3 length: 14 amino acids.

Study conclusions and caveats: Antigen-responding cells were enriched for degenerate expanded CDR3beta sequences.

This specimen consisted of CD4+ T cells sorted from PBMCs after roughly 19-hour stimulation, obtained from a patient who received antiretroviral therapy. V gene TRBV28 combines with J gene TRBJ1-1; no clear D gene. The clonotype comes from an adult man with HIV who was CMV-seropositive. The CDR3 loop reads CASSFGRPNTEAFF. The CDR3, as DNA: TGTGCCAGCAGTTTCGGCAGGCCCAACACTGAAGCTTTCTTT.